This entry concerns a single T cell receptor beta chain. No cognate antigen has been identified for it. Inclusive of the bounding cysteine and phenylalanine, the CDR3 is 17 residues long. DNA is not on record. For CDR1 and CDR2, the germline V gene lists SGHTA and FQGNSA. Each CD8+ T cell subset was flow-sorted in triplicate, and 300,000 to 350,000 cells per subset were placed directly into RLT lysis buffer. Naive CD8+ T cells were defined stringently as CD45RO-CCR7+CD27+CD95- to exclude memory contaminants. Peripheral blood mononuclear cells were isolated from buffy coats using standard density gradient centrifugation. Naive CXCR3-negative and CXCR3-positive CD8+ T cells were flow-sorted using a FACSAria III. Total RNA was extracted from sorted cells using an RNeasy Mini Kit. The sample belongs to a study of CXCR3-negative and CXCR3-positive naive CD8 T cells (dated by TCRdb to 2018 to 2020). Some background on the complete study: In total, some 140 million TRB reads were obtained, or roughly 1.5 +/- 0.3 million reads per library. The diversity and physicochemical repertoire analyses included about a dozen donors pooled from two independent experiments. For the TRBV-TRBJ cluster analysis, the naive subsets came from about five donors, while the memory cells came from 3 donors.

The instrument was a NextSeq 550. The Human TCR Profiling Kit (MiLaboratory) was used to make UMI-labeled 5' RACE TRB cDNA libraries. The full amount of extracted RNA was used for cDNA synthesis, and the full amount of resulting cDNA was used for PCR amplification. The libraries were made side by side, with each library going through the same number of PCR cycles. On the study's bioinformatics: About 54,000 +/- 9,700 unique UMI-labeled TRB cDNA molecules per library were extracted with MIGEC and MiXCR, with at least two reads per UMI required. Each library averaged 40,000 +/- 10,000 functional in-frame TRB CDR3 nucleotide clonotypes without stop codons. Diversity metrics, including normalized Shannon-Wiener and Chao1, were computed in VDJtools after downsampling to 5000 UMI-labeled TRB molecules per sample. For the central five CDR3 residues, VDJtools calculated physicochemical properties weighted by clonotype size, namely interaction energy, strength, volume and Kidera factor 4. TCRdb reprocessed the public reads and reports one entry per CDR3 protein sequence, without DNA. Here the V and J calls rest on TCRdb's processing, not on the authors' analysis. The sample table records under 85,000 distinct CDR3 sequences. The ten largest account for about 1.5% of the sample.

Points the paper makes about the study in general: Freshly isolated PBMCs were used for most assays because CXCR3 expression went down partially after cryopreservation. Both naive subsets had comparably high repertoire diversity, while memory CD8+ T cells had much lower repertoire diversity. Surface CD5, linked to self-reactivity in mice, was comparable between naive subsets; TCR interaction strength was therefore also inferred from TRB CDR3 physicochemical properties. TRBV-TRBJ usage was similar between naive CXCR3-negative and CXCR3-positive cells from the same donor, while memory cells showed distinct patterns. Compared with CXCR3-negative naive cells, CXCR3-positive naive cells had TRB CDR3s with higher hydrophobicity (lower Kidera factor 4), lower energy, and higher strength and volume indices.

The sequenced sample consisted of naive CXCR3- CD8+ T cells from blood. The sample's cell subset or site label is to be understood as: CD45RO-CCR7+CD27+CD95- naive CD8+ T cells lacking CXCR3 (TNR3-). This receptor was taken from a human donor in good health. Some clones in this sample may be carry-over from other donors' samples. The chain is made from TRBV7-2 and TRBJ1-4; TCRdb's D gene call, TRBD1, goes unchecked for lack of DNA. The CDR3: CASSPYVDLTRDEKLFF.